This is a list of T cell receptor beta chains from one sample in a study of chemoradiotherapy in HPV16-positive cancers. Measured with immunoSEQ multiplex PCR; TCRdb has only the in-frame clones, and not every one. Of around 68,000 clones in the sample, about 88% were seen once. This specimen was blood, taken from a patient who underwent chemoradiotherapy. These receptor sequences come from a human donor with HPV-associated anogenital cancer. Each CDR3 is given with its conserved first and last residue. D genes are given only for firm matches. Rows may omit the clone size; those that give it use once, few, many or a size class.

d_gene	v_gene	abundance	j_gene	CDR3nt	CDR3aa
TRBD1	TRBV5-4	-	TRBJ2-3	TGTGCCAGCAGCTTCTTCGGTGGACAGGGTAGTACGCAGTATTTT	CASSFFGGQGSTQYF
-	TRBV19	-	TRBJ2-5	TGTGCCAGTAGTATATTGGGGAGGGAGACCCAGTACTTC	CASSILGRETQYF
-	TRBV7-7	-	TRBJ1-3	TGTGCTAGCAGCCGGGATTTAGGGTCTGGAAACACCATATATTTT	CASSRDLGSGNTIYF
TRBD2	TRBV4-2	-	TRBJ2-2	TGTGCCAGCAGCGGATTAGCGGGAGAATCCGGGGAGCTGTTTTTT	CASSGLAGESGELFF
-	TRBV9	-	TRBJ1-3	TGTGCCTCCGAGGGGGGGTCCTCTGGAAACACCATATATTTT	CASEGGSSGNTIYF
TRBD1	TRBV6-5	once	TRBJ1-4	TGTGCCAGCAGGGATACAGGGGCGCCTAATGAAAAACTGTTTTTT	CASRDTGAPNEKLFF
-	TRBV6-1	-	TRBJ1-6	TGTGCCAGCAGCGGGGACCATAATTCACCCCTCCACTTT	CASSGDHNSPLHF
-	TRBV10-1	-	TRBJ2-3	TGCGCCAGCCGTAGGGGATTGCTCTCGGAAGATACGCAGTATTTT	CASRRGLLSEDTQYF
-	TRBV28	-	TRBJ1-1	TGTGCCAGCAGTTTTAGGGCTAACACTGAAGCTTTCTTT	CASSFRANTEAFF
-	TRBV28	-	TRBJ1-6	TGTGCCAGCACACGAACGACGAATTCACCCCTCCACTTT	CASTRTTNSPLHF
TRBD1	TRBV5-1	-	TRBJ1-6	TGCGCCAGCAGCTCCACCGACAGGGATATGTCACCCCTCCACTTT	CASSSTDRDMSPLHF
-	TRBV5-6	-	TRBJ1-5	TGTGCCAGCAGCTCCGGGGGGGGCTACAACAATCAGCCCCAGCATTTT	CASSSGGGYNNQPQHF
-	TRBV28	-	TRBJ2-7	TGTGCCAGCTACCAAAGGGGTACCCACGAGCAGTACTTC	CASYQRGTHEQYF
-	TRBV5-5	-	TRBJ2-1	TGTGCCAGCAGCTTGGGCGGGACCAGATCCTCCTACAATGAGCAGTTCTTC	CASSLGGTRSSYNEQFF
-	TRBV28	-	TRBJ1-4	TGTGCCAGCAGTTTGGGCGCAACTAATGAAAAACTGTTTTTT	CASSLGATNEKLFF
-	TRBV27	-	TRBJ1-5	TGTGCCAGCAGTTCTCAACGAGGGCCCCAGCATTTT	CASSSQRGPQHF
-	TRBV6-6	few	TRBJ1-6	TGTGCCACATGGGGCAGGGGTGGTTCACCCCTCCACTTT	CATWGRGGSPLHF
-	TRBV2	-	TRBJ2-1	TGTGCCAGCAGTGTTCGATATGAGCAGTTCTTC	CASSVRYEQFF
-	TRBV5-4	-	TRBJ1-2	TGTGCCAGCAGCTTGGAGAGTTCGACGTATGGCTACACCTTC	CASSLESSTYGYTF
TRBD1	TRBV15	-	TRBJ1-1	TGTGCCACCACCAGGGACAGAGTGAACACTGAAGCTTTCTTT	CATTRDRVNTEAFF
-	TRBV10-3	-	TRBJ2-7	TGTGCCATCAGTGAGTCGAAAGTCACCTACGAGCAGTACTTC	CAISESKVTYEQYF
-	TRBV19	-	TRBJ1-3	TGTGCCAGTAGTGAACCCTTGGCAGTCTCTGGAAACACCATATATTTT	CASSEPLAVSGNTIYF
-	TRBV6-5	-	TRBJ1-2	TGTGCCAGCAGTTACTCAGAAAAGTCCTATGGCTACACCTTC	CASSYSEKSYGYTF
-	TRBV19	-	TRBJ1-4	TGTGCCAGTAGTATTCTGGGGCTTAATGAAAAACTGTTTTTT	CASSILGLNEKLFF
TRBD1	TRBV6-1	-	TRBJ2-7	TGTGCCAGCAGTGAAGAAGGGACAGGGGGCTACGAGCAGTACTTC	CASSEEGTGGYEQYF
-	TRBV27	-	TRBJ2-3	TGTGCCAGCAGTTCACGACAGTTCGCTACGCAGTATTTT	CASSSRQFATQYF
TRBD1	TRBV4-1	-	TRBJ2-1	TGCGCCAGCTCAACAGGGGTGAATGAGCAGTTCTTC	CASSTGVNEQFF
TRBD2	TRBV28	-	TRBJ2-3	TGTGCCAGCAGCGGGGGAGGGCCCATCACAGATACGCAGTATTTT	CASSGGGPITDTQYF
-	TRBV15	-	TRBJ1-4	TGTGCCACCAGCAGAGATCTCACGGAGGGCGAGGAAAAACTGTTTTTT	CATSRDLTEGEEKLFF
-	TRBV11-2	-	TRBJ2-6	TGTGCCAGCAACCCGATGTTGCAGGTTTTGAGCTCTGGGGCCAACGTCCTGACTTTC	CASNPMLQVLSSGANVLTF
-	TRBV13	-	TRBJ2-7	TGTGCCAGCAGCTTAGGTTTCTACGAGCAGTACTTC	CASSLGFYEQYF
TRBD1	TRBV5-1	-	TRBJ2-2	TGCGCCAGCAGCGCGACAGGGGTGGCAGCGGGCACCGGGGAGCTGTTTTTT	CASSATGVAAGTGELFF
-	TRBV19	-	TRBJ2-7	TGTGCCAGTAGTCGAGCACAGGCTAGCTACGAGCAGTACTTC	CASSRAQASYEQYF
-	TRBV30	-	TRBJ1-1	TGTGCCTGGAGCGGTGTGGGAGTGAACACTGAAGCTTTCTTT	CAWSGVGVNTEAFF
-	TRBV6-6	-	TRBJ1-2	TGTGCCTCCCGAGGACCCTATGGCTACACCTTC	CASRGPYGYTF
TRBD1	TRBV6-5	-	TRBJ1-2	TGTGCCAGCACTAGGGACAGGGGGCAAGATGGCTACACCTTC	CASTRDRGQDGYTF
-	TRBV5-1	-	TRBJ2-5	TGCGCCAGCAGCTTTAACCGGATATCAGAGACCCAGTACTTC	CASSFNRISETQYF
-	TRBV5-1	-	TRBJ1-3	TGCGCCAGCAGCTTGGCGGGCCCCGGGACACTCGGTTACCCATCTGGAAACACCATATATTTT	CASSLAGPGTLGYPSGNTIYF
-	TRBV5-8	-	TRBJ2-5	TGTGCCAGCAGCATCCTCGCGGACCAGTACTTC	CASSILADQYF
-	TRBV18	-	TRBJ1-1	TGTGCCAGCTCACCATCCGACAGTCGTTCGGCTTTCTTT	CASSPSDSRSAFF
-	TRBV11-3	-	TRBJ1-1	TGTGCCAGCAGCTTAGATGGGGGGCCAGCTTTCTTT	CASSLDGGPAFF
-	TRBV5-5	-	TRBJ1-1	TGTGCCAGCAGCTTTTCGGGCACTGAAGCTTTCTTT	CASSFSGTEAFF
-	TRBV7-8	-	TRBJ1-6	TGTGCCAGCAGCGCCCCCGCAGGGCAGAATTCACCCCTCCACTTT	CASSAPAGQNSPLHF